This is a list of T cell receptor beta chains from one sample in a study of response to subunit inactivated influenza vaccine. MiXCR was run by TCRdb on the RT-PCR reads, yielding one entry per CDR3 protein. The repertoire has more than 700,000 distinct CDR3 sequences, about 20% of them found once; the top ten carry about 10%. Sequences were derived from PBMCs from blood, sampled approximately 5 days after vaccination. These receptors all come from a man between 50 and 59 years old who received an inactivated influenza vaccine. CDR3s include the opening cysteine and the closing phenylalanine or tryptophan. The D gene is left open where the match is weak. A row's size may be missing; if present it is once, few, many or a size class.

TRBV12-3/TRBV12-4	few	TRBJ1-4	NA	CASSTNEKLFF	TGTGCCAGCAGTACAAACGAAAAACTGTTTTTT
TRBV12-3/TRBV12-4	few	TRBJ2-1	TRBD2	CASRLAGGKNNEQFF	TGTGCCAGCAGACTAGCGGGGGGGAAAAACAATGAGCAGTTCTTC
TRBV15	NA	TRBJ2-3	NA	CATSPAGYTDTQYF	TGTGCCACCAGCCCCGCGGGTTACACAGATACGCAGTATTTT
TRBV5-1	many	TRBJ2-7	TRBD1	CASMSGTGAYEQYF	TGCGCCAGCATGTCCGGGACAGGGGCTTACGAGCAGTACTTC
TRBV4-1	NA	TRBJ2-3	TRBD2	CASRKGRADTQYF	TGCGCCAGCAGAAAGGGGAGGGCAGATACGCAGTATTTT
TRBV7-8	NA	TRBJ2-4	NA	CASSRYGAAAKNIQYF	TGTGCCAGCAGCCGCTATGGTGCAGCGGCCAAAAACATTCAGTACTTC
TRBV12-3/TRBV12-4	NA	TRBJ2-3	TRBD2	CASSWSGKDTQYF	TGTGCCAGCAGTTGGAGCGGGAAGGATACGCAGTATTTT
TRBV5-1	NA	TRBJ2-3	TRBD2	CASSLMGTSGPGDTQYF	TGCGCCAGCAGCTTGATGGGGACTAGCGGGCCAGGAGATACGCAGTATTTT
TRBV7-2	NA	TRBJ2-7	NA	CASSPDYSSRGEQYF	TGTGCCAGCAGCCCGGACTATTCCTCACGGGGCGAGCAGTACTTC
TRBV6-1	many	TRBJ1-5	NA	CASSERWGNQPQHF	TGTGCCAGCAGTGAGCGATGGGGCAATCAGCCCCAGCATTTT
TRBV5-8	many	TRBJ1-4	NA	CASSYGSGGVTNEKLFF	TGTGCCAGCAGCTACGGATCGGGGGGCGTAACTAATGAAAAACTGTTTTTT
TRBV6-5	NA	TRBJ2-7	NA	CASSYAEPGHRYEQYF	TGTGCCAGCAGTTACGCAGAACCGGGACACCGATACGAGCAGTACTTC
TRBV6-5	few	TRBJ1-2	NA	CASSYIGQRDGGGYTF	TGTGCCAGCAGTTATATCGGACAGCGGGATGGGGGTGGCTACACCTTC
TRBV20-1	few	TRBJ2-1	TRBD2	CSARATGLARRLNEQFF	TGCAGTGCTAGAGCTACCGGACTAGCGAGGAGATTGAATGAGCAGTTCTTC
TRBV20-1	NA	TRBJ2-7	TRBD2	CSADFSGRSYEQYF	TGCAGTGCTGACTTCAGCGGGAGGTCCTACGAGCAGTACTTC
TRBV9	NA	TRBJ1-2	NA	CASSVEGLGRVTYGYTF	TGTGCCAGCAGCGTAGAGGGTCTGGGCAGGGTGACGTATGGCTACACCTTC
TRBV12-3/TRBV12-4	NA	TRBJ2-1	NA	CASTPGSYNEQFF	TGTGCCAGCACCCCAGGGTCCTACAATGAGCAGTTCTTC
TRBV4-1	few	TRBJ1-2	NA	CASSQEATVNYGYTF	TGCGCCAGCAGCCAAGAGGCGACTGTTAACTATGGCTACACCTTC
TRBV20-1	NA	TRBJ2-3	TRBD1	CSAGKKTGGRTDTQYF	TGCAGTGCTGGCAAAAAGACAGGGGGTCGCACAGATACGCAGTATTTT
TRBV3-1	NA	TRBJ2-3	TRBD1	CASRPSGQGRTDTQYF	TGTGCCAGCAGACCTTCGGGACAGGGTCGCACAGATACGCAGTATTTT
TRBV7-2	few	TRBJ1-6	TRBD1	CAAGQEPNSPLHF	TGTGCCGCCGGACAGGAGCCTAATTCACCCCTCCACTTT
TRBV7-9	few	TRBJ2-1	NA	CASSLVGLNNEQFF	TGTGCCAGCAGCTTAGTGGGACTGAACAATGAGCAGTTCTTC
TRBV7-2	NA	TRBJ2-1	TRBD2	CASSLKSGRLDEQFF	TGTGCCAGCAGCTTAAAAAGCGGGAGGCTTGATGAGCAGTTCTTC
TRBV20-1	NA	TRBJ2-1	TRBD2	CSAGLAGGSNEQFF	TGCAGTGCAGGACTAGCGGGAGGAAGCAATGAGCAGTTCTTC
TRBV24-1	many	TRBJ2-1	NA	CATSGPSTYNEQFF	TGTGCCACCAGTGGTCCCAGCACCTACAATGAGCAGTTCTTC
TRBV7-2	NA	TRBJ2-1	NA	CASRPAGTAAYNEQFF	TGTGCCAGCAGACCGGCCGGGACTGCCGCCTACAATGAGCAGTTCTTC
TRBV5-1	many	TRBJ1-3	TRBD1	CASSGGQGTSGNTIYF	TGCGCCAGCAGCGGGGGACAGGGAACCTCTGGAAACACCATATATTTT
TRBV6-5	few	TRBJ2-1	NA	CASSYGAPGSNEQFF	TGTGCCAGCAGTTATGGGGCCCCCGGGTCCAATGAGCAGTTCTTC
TRBV5-1	NA	TRBJ2-3	TRBD2	CASSLAGTSFTDTQYF	TGCGCCAGCAGCTTGGCCGGGACTAGCTTCACAGATACGCAGTATTTT
TRBV3-1	NA	TRBJ2-4	NA	CASSPTSRGSDIQYF	TGTGCCAGCAGCCCCACGAGCCGGGGATCGGACATTCAGTACTTC
TRBV20-1	NA	TRBJ2-1	TRBD2	CSAQPTSGPGSNYNEQFF	TGCAGTGCCCAACCAACTAGCGGGCCGGGGTCGAATTACAATGAGCAGTTCTTC
TRBV5-1	many	TRBJ2-3	NA	CASRAGSTDTQYF	TGCGCCAGCAGGGCCGGGAGTACAGATACGCAGTATTTT
TRBV11-2	NA	TRBJ2-1	TRBD2	CASSPGTIGDEQFF	TGTGCCAGCAGCCCAGGGACTATCGGCGATGAGCAGTTCTTC
TRBV28	NA	TRBJ2-2	NA	CASSLSVEPGELFF	TGTGCCAGCAGTTTATCGGTTGAGCCCGGGGAGCTGTTTTTT
TRBV7-6	few	TRBJ2-7	TRBD1	CASSRVRGPLAYEQYF	TGTGCCAGCAGCCGAGTAAGGGGGCCGCTGGCCTACGAGCAGTACTTC
TRBV6-2/TRBV6-3	few	TRBJ2-1	TRBD2	CASTDREGPYNEQFF	TGTGCCAGCACCGATCGGGAGGGACCATACAATGAGCAGTTCTTC
TRBV20-1	NA	TRBJ1-5	NA	CSARDQRELGGQPQHF	TGCAGTGCTAGAGATCAAAGGGAATTGGGAGGGCAGCCCCAGCATTTT
TRBV4-1	few	TRBJ2-7	NA	CASSPGEAYEQYF	TGCGCCAGCAGCCCAGGGGAAGCCTACGAGCAGTACTTC
TRBV7-9	NA	TRBJ2-1	TRBD2	CASSPSQGLAGSDEQFF	TGTGCCAGCAGCCCGTCCCAGGGACTAGCGGGAAGCGATGAGCAGTTCTTC
TRBV13	NA	TRBJ2-2	NA	CASSSTFGGTTGELFF	TGTGCCAGCAGCTCGACCTTCGGAGGGACTACCGGGGAGCTGTTTTTT
TRBV5-1	few	TRBJ2-3	TRBD2	CASSSGTRRDTQYF	TGCGCCAGCAGCTCCGGGACTAGAAGAGATACGCAGTATTTT
TRBV20-1	NA	TRBJ2-1	TRBD2	CSARDGTRGGNEQFF	TGCAGTGCTAGAGATGGGACCCGCGGGGGGAATGAGCAGTTCTTC
TRBV7-8	few	TRBJ2-2	TRBD2	CASSLVHGTSGTGELFF	TGTGCCAGCAGCTTAGTCCACGGGACTAGCGGAACCGGGGAGCTGTTTTTT
TRBV7-9	few	TRBJ2-1	NA	CASSLARRLAEQFF	TGTGCCAGCAGCTTAGCGCGGCGGCTCGCTGAGCAGTTCTTC
TRBV7-2	few	TRBJ2-7	TRBD2	CASRLAGGAEQYF	TGTGCCAGCAGACTAGCGGGAGGCGCCGAGCAGTACTTC
TRBV5-1	few	TRBJ1-4	NA	CASSLDKPEKLFF	TGCGCCAGCAGCTTGGACAAGCCTGAAAAACTGTTTTTT
TRBV18	few	TRBJ2-7	TRBD2	CASRGGLADYEQYF	TGTGCCAGCCGAGGGGGACTAGCGGATTACGAGCAGTACTTC
TRBV24-1	NA	TRBJ1-1	NA	CATSFAGSTEAFF	TGTGCCACCAGTTTTGCAGGAAGCACTGAAGCTTTCTTT
TRBV6-1	NA	TRBJ1-4	TRBD1	CASSAGGQVNEKLFF	TGTGCCAGCAGTGCCGGGGGACAGGTTAATGAAAAACTGTTTTTT
TRBV5-5	NA	TRBJ2-7	NA	CASSGGTAYEQYF	TGTGCCAGCAGCGGGGGGACAGCCTACGAGCAGTACTTC
TRBV6-2/TRBV6-3	NA	TRBJ2-1	TRBD2	CASRRAGGPHNEQFF	TGTGCCAGCAGGCGAGCGGGAGGGCCGCACAATGAGCAGTTCTTC
TRBV5-1	few	TRBJ2-3	NA	CASSWSRETDTQYF	TGCGCCAGCTCCTGGAGCCGGGAGACAGATACGCAGTATTTT
TRBV5-1	many	TRBJ2-1	NA	CASSGRSSYNEQFF	TGCGCCAGCAGCGGGAGAAGCTCCTACAATGAGCAGTTCTTC
TRBV7-8	NA	TRBJ2-5	NA	CASSFRTGSSGTQYF	TGTGCCAGCAGCTTCCGTACGGGGTCCAGTGGGACCCAGTACTTC
TRBV3-1	NA	TRBJ1-6	NA	CASSQRTVGNSPLHF	TGTGCCAGCAGCCAAAGGACAGTAGGTAATTCACCCCTCCACTTT
TRBV6-2/TRBV6-3	NA	TRBJ2-1	TRBD2	CASSYTQRGWSYNEQFF	TGTGCCAGCAGTTACACGCAGCGGGGTTGGTCATACAATGAGCAGTTCTTC
TRBV9	NA	TRBJ2-6	NA	CASSDGQGANVLTF	TGTGCCAGCAGCGACGGACAGGGGGCCAACGTCCTGACTTTC
TRBV20-1	few	TRBJ2-3	NA	CSARVLALTDTQYF	TGCAGTGCTAGAGTGTTAGCGTTAACAGATACGCAGTATTTT